This T cell receptor (beta chain) came from a study of CD8 T cells in ankylosing spondylitis. One entry per CDR3 protein results from TCRdb running MiXCR on the 5' RACE reads. The table includes under 55,000 distinct CDR3 sequences, roughly 7.4% detected once. In this sample, this clonotype turned up a few times. V was pared by 1 base and J by 3 bases, with 4 bases of the junction left unmatched. Germline V gene lookup returns CDR1 SGHDN and CDR2 FVKESK. The CDR3 contains 16 residues. Source material: blood, either unsorted or a sorted T cell fraction (not recorded which). This TCR came from a female donor with ankylosing spondylitis or in good health (not recorded which). The rearrangement links TRBV14 to TRBJ2-1, with TRBD1 identical over 9 bases. This CDR3 reads CASSQGGTGSYNEQFF. The CDR3 nucleotides read TGTGCCAGCAGCCAAGGCGGGACAGGGAGCTACAATGAGCAGTTCTTC.